The 15 T cell receptor beta chains given below trace back to one sample, sequenced in a study of shared T cell receptors in the human thymus. Data came from immunoSEQ multiplex PCR; TCRdb stores just in-frame clones and leaves some out. Of 550,000 to 800,000 clones in the sample, 75% to 90% were seen once. These sequences were also reported in another study, on human thymus T cells.

The specimen was thymocytes. The receptor source for this set is a girl under three years old with a congenital heart defect.

The V and J genes are TRBV4-3 and TRBJ1-1; a weak D match, TRBD1 (6 bases). Trimming left V 2 bases short and J 0 bases short, with 22 bases between. The germline V gene has CDR1 LGHNA and CDR2 YSLEER. The CDR3 totals 19 residues. The CDR3 bases are TGCGCCAGCAGCCAATATGGAGCTGGTGGGGGCCGATTGAACACTGAAGCTTTCTTT. Translated, it gives CASSQYGAGGGRLNTEAFF.

The CDR3 nucleotides read TGCGCCAGCAGCCCCCGACAGGGTTTCAGTGTGGATGGCTACACCTTC. It is translated as CASSPRQGFSVDGYTF. This sequence joins TRBV5-1 and TRBJ1-2; 7 positions match TRBD1. Germline V lookup: CDR1 SGHRS, CDR2 YFSETQ. This CDR3 is 16 amino acids long. V gave up 4 bases and J gave up 6 bases; unmatched junction bases: 15.

This chain connects TRBV21-1 to TRBJ1-2. TRBV21-1 represents a pseudogene. The CDR3 consists of 18 residues. The CDR3 DNA reads TGTGCCAGCAGCAAAAGAGTGATAGGAGGGTACCGTAACTATGGCTACACCTTC. It translates to CASSKRVIGGYRNYGYTF.

The chain joins TRBV29-1 to TRBJ1-1, with TRBD1 as a possible D gene (5 bases). Between the trimmed V and J ends, which lost 3 bases and 0 bases, there was a span of 14 bases. The CDR3 covers 15 residues. The germline gives CDR1 SQVTM, CDR2 ANQGSEA. CDR3 nucleotides: TGCAGCGTTGACCCCCCGGGGGTGGTGAACACTGAAGCTTTCTTT. Protein product: CSVDPPGVVNTEAFF.

This clone occurred a few times. V gene TRBV5-1 combines with J gene TRBJ2-1; D is uncertain. CDR3 length: 17 amino acids. Germline V CDR1 and CDR2: SGHRS, YFSETQ. V lost 0 bases and J 5 bases, leaving 18 bases between the germline ends. The CDR3 nucleotides are TGCGCCAGCAGCTTGGTGGCCGTCCTAGGATCCCACAATGAGCAGTTCTTC. It translates to CASSLVAVLGSHNEQFF.

This chain connects TRBV18 to TRBJ2-7, with 10 bases matching TRBD1. Trimming cost V 6 bases and J 3 bases; bases outside gene matches: 14. CDR3 size: 17 residues. Germline values: CDR1 KGHSH, CDR2 LQKENI. CDR3 sequence reads: CASSQGDRGPSLYEQYF. For the CDR3, the DNA is TGTGCCAGCTCTCAAGGGGACAGGGGCCCAAGCCTCTACGAGCAGTACTTC.

The chain couples TRBV14 to TRBJ2-5; tentative D call: TRBD2 (5 bases). Trimming cost V 1 base and J 1 base, with 10 bases left between them. Per the germline V gene, CDR1 is SGHDN and CDR2 is FVKESK. The CDR3 totals 15 residues. The CDR3 loop reads CASSQGYGVQETQYF. As DNA, the CDR3 is TGTGCCAGCAGCCAAGGCTACGGGGTCCAAGAGACCCAGTACTTC.

The chain uses TRBV28 and TRBJ1-1; D is undetermined. This CDR3 contains 15 residues. Per the germline V gene, CDR1 is MDHEN and CDR2 is SYDVKM. V was cut by 5 bases and J by 3 bases, with 16 bases left in between. The CDR3 sequence: CASSRYRGVDTEAFF. DNA for the CDR3: TGTGCCAGCAGTCGATACCGCGGGGTTGACACTGAAGCTTTCTTT.

This clone has only a few counts. The J gene is TRBJ1-1, the V gene TRBV11-2; unclear D gene. This CDR3 is 14 amino acids long. Trimming took off 5 bases at V and 1 base at J, with 11 bases between the two ends. CDR1 and CDR2 (germline): SGHAT, FQNNGV. CDR3 protein: CASSNRVSNTEAFF. The CDR3 DNA sequence: TGTGCCAGCAGCAATAGAGTTTCGAACACTGAAGCTTTCTTT.

The chain is built from TRBV9 and TRBJ1-5; D is possibly TRBD1 (6 bases). Germline V lookup: CDR1 SGDLS, CDR2 YYNGEE. Trimming shortened V by 3 bases and J by 9 bases, and 19 bases separated the two germline ends. The CDR3 has 15 residues. CDR3 DNA: TGTGCCAGCAGCGCTACAGAGCTTACAGGGAGGCCCCAGCATTTT. This codes for CASSATELTGRPQHF. The entire variable domain, with the rest obtained from reference TRBV9 and TRBJ1-5, is as follows: DSGVTQTPKHLITATGQRVTLRCSPRSGDLSVYWYQQSLDQGLQFLIQYYNGEERAKGNILERFSAQQFPDLHSELNLSSLELGDSALYFCASSATELTGRPQHFGDGTRLSIL.

This chain joins TRBV6-5 and TRBJ1-6; D possibly corresponds to TRBD1 (5 bases). Germline CDR1 and CDR2: MNHEY and SVGAGI. The V end was cut by 0 bases, the J end by 10 bases, with 13 bases between. The CDR3 length is 15 residues. CDR3 region: CASSYSPQGTSPLHF. For the CDR3, the DNA is TGTGCCAGCAGTTACTCGCCCCAGGGAACCTCACCCCTCCACTTT.

The chain carries TRBV10-3 and TRBJ2-2; tentatively, D is TRBD1 (5 bases). Looked up from germline, CDR1 is ENHRY and CDR2 is SYGVKD. Trimming cost V 7 bases and J 5 bases, with 14 bases left between them. This CDR3 is built from 14 residues. The CDR3 region is CAIMDRRDTGELFF. In DNA form, the CDR3 reads TGTGCCATCATGGACCGCAGGGATACCGGGGAGCTGTTTTTT.

V gene TRBV30 combines with J gene TRBJ1-1; no firm D call. There are 17 residues in the CDR3. CDR1 GTSNPN and CDR2 SVGIG come from the germline V gene (reference sequence). Trimming took 1 base from V and 3 from J, leaving 21 bases between them. CDR3 in amino acids: CAWSALVREGWDTEAFF. DNA of the CDR3: TGTGCCTGGAGTGCACTTGTCCGTGAGGGCTGGGACACTGAAGCTTTCTTT.

The chain employs TRBV9 and TRBJ2-3; D possibly corresponds to TRBD2 (7 bases). With 0 bases removed from V and 4 bases from J, the gap between germline ends came to 15 bases. The CDR3 is 16 residues long. Germline V gene sequence: CDR1 SGDLS, CDR2 YYNGEE. CDR3 residues: CASSVGGGAKADTQYF. For the CDR3, the DNA is TGTGCCAGCAGCGTAGGCGGGGGCGCCAAGGCAGATACGCAGTATTTT.

The chain carries TRBV28 and TRBJ2-1; 7 bases agree with TRBD1. Unmatched junction bases numbered 14, after V lost 3 bases and J lost 9 bases. CDR3 length: 16 residues. Germline CDR1 MDHEN, CDR2 SYDVKM. The CDR3 DNA sequence: TGTGCCAGCAGTTTTCCCCACCTCGAGGGGGCAGCTGAGCAGTTCTTC. Amino acid sequence: CASSFPHLEGAAEQFF.